The sequence of this TCR beta chain was determined in a study of blood T cell repertoires in COVID-19 (TCRdb year 2020). The study in broad terms: The collaborator samples originated in the United States, Italy and Spain and spanned the acute and convalescent phases of COVID-19. The prospective study material was composed of cDNA or gDNA derived from T cells, B-cell-depleted T cells, or PBMCs. Subjects who had been exposed to COVID-19, were actively infected with it, or had recovered from it provided the deeply sampled blood TCRbeta repertoires that made up the dataset. The repertoires were released in a freely available public database meant as a resource for research on the immune response to SARS-CoV-2. The samples were drawn from the first 160 participants of the ongoing ImmuneRACE study and from 950 to 1,500 subjects provided by 6 global collaborators. The sample metadata nearly always contained a de-identified subject ID, COVID-19 status, age in years and sex. Where HLA class I and class II types were available, the types were taken from metadata supplied by the sample provider, not from assay-based typing. What the research found in general, with its limitations: Clinical and demographic metadata were provided uncurated, with the amount varying by source and participant.

V loses 2 bases of germline sequence and J loses 9 bases, and the interval between the two ends is 5 bases. The CDR3, cysteine through phenylalanine, is 11 amino acids long. Only the CDR3 part of the read is kept: 33 bases, read in frame from the first base. The CDR1 and CDR2 encoded by the germline V gene are SGHTA and FQGNSA. Whole blood was collected in K2EDTA tubes by collaborating institutions according to the institutions' own protocols. Collaborator samples were shipped for TCRbeta analysis as frozen whole blood, isolated PBMCs, or DNA extracted from either sample type. TCRbeta CDR3 regions were amplified from genomic DNA using the immunoSEQ Assay, a bias-controlled multiplex PCR. The published analysis was carried out like this. Nucleated cell counts per sample were estimated from amplification of reference gene primers within the assay. To quantify the absolute abundance of each unique TCRbeta CDR3 rearrangement, sequence reads were collapsed and filtered. For each sample, productive Simpson clonality was calculated as the square root of Simpson's diversity index across productive rearrangements. What TCRdb holds here is the immuneACCESS table cut down to in-frame rearrangements. Part of the clones is not present; checked against another copy, under half of the missing clones reflect an unresolved V gene, and the others are unexplained. V, J and clone size reflect that table, while D and trimming were determined from the DNA. Across this sample there are around 260,000 clones, with 65% to 90% seen only once. 10% to 15% of the sample goes to the ten largest clones.

In regard to this clone: Its cognate antigen has yet to be identified. Qualities for individual bases were not recorded, and no much larger clone is one base off.

This sequence uses TRBV7-2 and TRBJ2-1; no D gene is confidently identified. Sequenced: peripheral blood. The sequence came from a human donor in a cohort sampled during active COVID-19. The CDR3 sequence is CASSLYGEQFF. The DNA sequence is as follows: TGTGCCAGCAGCTTATACGGTGAGCAGTTCTTC.